This T cell receptor (beta chain) was obtained from a study of T cells in Graves' hyperthyroidism and ophthalmopathy. The CDR3 is 15 amino acids. V shed 2 bases and J shed 0 bases, with 11 bases lying between them. CDR1 and CDR2 (germline): SQVTM, ANQGSEA. PBMCs were collected from an approximately 9 ml volume of fresh peripheral blood. It was RNA transcripts that yielded the amplified TCR beta CDR3 regions. The HTBI primer set was used in a first-round RT-PCR of the TCR CDR3. In TCRdb, the multiplex PCR reads were re-called with MiXCR into one record per CDR3 protein. The sample has 300,000 to 450,000 distinct CDR3 sequences; less than 20% are singletons.

The origin of this receptor is a woman aged 18-30 years with Graves' hyperthyroidism that later progressed to Graves' ophthalmopathy. Sequencing used blood. The chain joins TRBV29-1 to TRBJ1-3, with D tentatively TRBD1 (5 bases). DNA for the CDR3: TGCAGCGTTGAACGGACAAGTCACTCTGGAAACACCATATATTTT. Encoded protein: CSVERTSHSGNTIYF.